The rows below give T cell receptor beta chains drawn from one sample of a study of blood T cell repertoires in COVID-19. Produced via immunoSEQ multiplex PCR; TCRdb's table is partial and in-frame only. The sample records fewer than 250,000 clones, 87% being singletons. The specimen sequenced was PBMCs or T cells enriched from blood (not recorded which). The receptor set was obtained from a young man in a cohort exposed to, infected with or recovered from COVID-19 (not recorded which). CDR3s leave out the opening cysteine and the closing phenylalanine or tryptophan. A clone size is listed for some rows: how often the clone was seen (once, few, many), or a class if it is expanded.

J gene,clone size,V gene,CDR3 protein
TRBJ2-7,few,TRBV28,ASSSGTGVFGVYEQY
TRBJ2-2,NA,TRBV5-1,ASSFGTGSWAGELF
TRBJ2-1,NA,TRBV15,ATSGTHRRDEQF
TRBJ2-7,once,TRBV5-6,ASSLRLYEQY
TRBJ2-5,NA,TRBV5-6,ASRDTSGSYQETQY
TRBJ2-1,NA,TRBV4-1,ASSQGTHPNYNEQF
TRBJ1-2,NA,TRBV7-9,ASSQGQQRGYT
TRBJ2-4,NA,TRBV10-2,ASSSTGWYVQNIQY
TRBJ2-3,NA,TRBV6-1,ASSEALGVARGISSTDTQY
TRBJ2-5,NA,TRBV11-2,ASSPGTGDWETQY
TRBJ1-3,few,TRBV10-1,ASSATDRGLTGNTIY
TRBJ1-1,NA,TRBV6-5,ASRTGGTEAF
TRBJ1-3,many,TRBV4-2,ASSQDGEGSGNTIY
TRBJ1-6,NA,TRBV28,ASSFFPQGDNSPLH
TRBJ2-1,NA,TRBV13,ASSLVSGTSGNEQF
TRBJ1-5,NA,TRBV7-2,ASSLAQGTQPQH
TRBJ1-2,NA,TRBV19,ASSTRDSRGGGYT
TRBJ2-5,NA,TRBV3-1/TRBV3-2,ASSQGTGGGETQY
TRBJ1-5,NA,TRBV11-2,ASSLEANQPQH
TRBJ2-4,NA,TRBV3-1/TRBV3-2,ASRGRGEGALGNIQY
TRBJ1-5,NA,TRBV4-2,ASSVTGGVQPQH
TRBJ1-6,NA,TRBV19,ASTRAGQANSPLH
TRBJ1-4,NA,TRBV7-9,ASSLVGTGEEKLF
TRBJ1-1,few,TRBV10-3,AISEFRTGMNTEAF
TRBJ1-1,NA,TRBV7-2,ASSRGLGKSEAF
TRBJ1-2,NA,TRBV7-9,ASSLSRVDGYT
TRBJ2-2,NA,TRBV9,ASSVLAGRTGELF
TRBJ2-2,NA,TRBV7-7,ASSLTGITGELF
TRBJ1-2,NA,TRBV28,ASSSETGKTGYT
TRBJ1-5,NA,TRBV24-1,ATSDRQGTNQPQH
TRBJ1-1,NA,TRBV9,ASSVVEGRTEAF
TRBJ1-5,NA,TRBV7-9,ASSLGVAVLNQPQH
TRBJ1-1,NA,TRBV10-3,AISHTGTGSTEAF
TRBJ2-1,NA,TRBV20-1,SASKWDRNYNEQF
TRBJ2-5,NA,TRBV25-1,ASRGDRVVVTTQY
TRBJ2-7,NA,TRBV15,ATSGGLVHGQY
TRBJ2-2,NA,TRBV11-2,ASSEGLSNTGELF
TRBJ2-1,once,TRBV11-2,ASRDRGVNEQF
TRBJ2-5,once,TRBV24-1,ATSEGRYQETQY
TRBJ2-3,NA,TRBV14,ASSQEGGNFLTDTQY
TRBJ2-7,many,TRBV27,ASRPGRGLNEQY
TRBJ2-7,NA,TRBV11-2,ASRGGAGGYYEQY
TRBJ2-7,many,TRBV6-2/TRBV6-3,ASSYSTSAYEQY
TRBJ2-1,NA,TRBV9,ASSGRTSGNNEQF
TRBJ2-3,NA,TRBV5-1,ASSPRTSGRALTDTQY
TRBJ1-1,NA,TRBV6-5,ASSRLQGTNTEAF
TRBJ1-6,few,TRBV24-1,ATSDLAGPIGALH
TRBJ2-7,NA,TRBV7-9,ASSLIATDSYEQY
TRBJ2-1,NA,TRBV18,ASSPDDATSGYNEQF
TRBJ2-1,few,TRBV18,ASSVQGQLSNEQF
TRBJ1-6,once,TRBV9,ASLIGGLSSPLH
TRBJ2-7,NA,TRBV7-2,ASSRGGLFEQY